This TCR beta chain appears in the sequencing data of a study of T cell responses to AZD1222 COVID-19 vaccine listed by TCRdb under 2021. Regarding the study in general: AZD1222 recipients whose second dose came at about 4 weeks and those whose second dose came at about 12 weeks were combined into one group, since spike-specific TCR depth and breadth did not differ between the two schedules. TCR sequencing covered 230 to 250 trial participants: 200 to 220 given two doses of AZD1222 and 26 given two doses of MenACWY control vaccine. Enrollment into the trials was organized by age into subgroups of 18-55, 56-69 and 70-plus years, and those subgroups contained roughly 150, 30 and 60 TCR-sequenced participants, respectively.

CDR3 length: 16 amino acids, cysteine to phenylalanine. CDR3 DNA is the only sequence kept; it has 48 bases, read in frame from the first base. V sheds 1 base and J sheds 2 bases, leaving 12 bases between their ends. The germline V gene gives CDR1 as LGHNA and CDR2 as YNFKEQ. The CDR3 regions of human TCRbeta chains were subjected to immunosequencing. The source study handled its data this way. TCRs in the repertoires were matched against a reference library of SARS-CoV-2-specific TCRs that had been generated with the MIRA antigen-specificity platform. Breadth meant the fraction of unique TCRs that were SARS-CoV-2-associated, whereas depth meant the fraction of total T cells that were SARS-CoV-2-associated. Each spike-specific TCR was assigned to its reactive spike region and to a CD4 or CD8 class using the MIRA data. Log10-transformed breadth and depth values were compared by one-way ANOVA with Sidak's multiple comparisons tests. TCRdb mirrors the immuneACCESS table, restricted to in-frame sequences. Some clones are absent from its copies; in checked studies, under half trace to an unresolved V gene, and the reason for the others is unknown. That table is the source of V, J and clone size, and D and trimming were worked out from the DNA. The sample table lists 55,000 to 65,000 clones, roughly 88% of them with a count of one. More than 13% of the sample is in the top ten clones.

What the research found in general, with its limitations: Because no day 14 peak-response samples were available, the repertoires could be characterized only after the peak T cell response. Reportedly, almost half of the unique spike-specific TCRs recognized epitopes lying outside the regions that are mutated in the B.1.351 and B.1.1.7 variants. After two AZD1222 doses, both the breadth and the depth of spike-specific TCRs were significantly higher than at day 0 and than in MenACWY recipients. Most participants were white British and females outnumbered males, and the authors suggested that clonal diversity may have been underestimated. Conclusions about previously exposed vaccinees are limited, since just five to seven AZD1222 recipients were seropositive for SARS-CoV-2 at baseline. In the small 56-69-year group, the increase in depth fell short of significance, most likely because of low power. CD4 TCRs associated with the vaccine covered the entire spike protein, and the dominant responses were in regions 160-218 and 743-854.

What this sample's time point label stands for: baseline before first vaccination. Vaccinee samples came from UK trials COV001 and COV002, including a single-blind randomized controlled phase 2/3 trial of AZD1222 (ChAdOx1 nCoV-19) in healthy adults. For TCRbeta chain sequencing, PBMC samples from trial participants were taken at day 0 and at day 28 after the second dose. About this clone: Its antigen target is currently unknown. No base-level quality is on record; no much larger clone is a single base apart.

Specimen: peripheral blood, collected on day 0 of AZD1222 vaccination. This receptor was taken from an adult in good health. The chain uses TRBV4-2 and TRBJ1-5; matching of 5 bases hints at TRBD1 as the D gene. The DNA sequence is as follows: TGTGCCAGCAGCCAAGCTCTCGGACAACGCAATCAGCCCCAGCATTTT. Translated, this gives CASSQALGQRNQPQHF.